The T cell receptor (beta chain) under discussion was sequenced for a study of regulatory and conventional T cells in RAG deficiency. Sequencing was performed with immunoSEQ multiplex PCR; in TCRdb, only in-frame clones are kept and a portion is missing. The data show some 31,000 clones, more than 90% seen once. V was cut by 4 bases and J by 2 bases, with 10 bases left in between. The CDR3 consists of 15 residues. From germline, CDR1 is SGHNT and CDR2 YYREEE (reference sequence). Genomic DNA came from blood conventional CD4+ T cells gated CD25-low CD127-high. As to this clone: Its antigen is not known. Other DNA sequences in this sample translate to the same CDR3.

Overall study findings and caveats: Other subsets showed about 9-fold reductions, but Treg unique TCR beta sequences fell approximately 90-fold in these patients. Patient subsets had shorter CDR3s; Omenn Treg-Tconv overlap exceeded 75%.

This sample also belongs to another study, concerning regulatory T cells. This second study notes: Amplification used 52 TRBV primers and 13 TRBJ primers. Skewed V and J usage and few unique V-J pairs marked patient repertoires, most in Tregs.

This receptor was identified in a human donor in good health. The sequencing sample was made of CD25- CD4+ T cells sorted from blood. The V gene is TRBV5-4, the J gene TRBJ1-6; D remains unclear. The chain's CDR3 is CASSVDGAYNSPLHF. The CDR3 DNA sequence: TGTGCCAGCAGCGTGGACGGTGCCTATAATTCACCCCTCCACTTT. Complete variable domain (other parts from reference TRBV5-4 and TRBJ1-6): ETGVTQSPTHLIKTRGQQVTLRCSSQSGHNTVSWYQQALGQGPQFIFQYYREEENGRGNFPPRFSGLQFPNYSSELNVNALELDDSALYLCASSVDGAYNSPLHFGNGTRLTVT.